The 31 T cell receptor beta chains below all came from one sample that was sequenced in a study of CXCR3-negative and CXCR3-positive naive CD8 T cells. These receptors' antigens are unknown. UMI-labeled TRB cDNA libraries were prepared by 5' RACE. For each CDR3 protein, TCRdb gives one entry from its re-call of the 5' RACE reads, without DNA. This sample's clone table lists more than 80,000 distinct CDR3 sequences. Study results and limitations: Compared with CXCR3-negative naive cells, CXCR3-positive naive cells showed more hydrophobic TRB CDR3s.

What was sequenced was naive CXCR3+ CD8+ T cells from blood. Subset of the sample: CD45RO-CCR7+CD27+CD95- naive CD8+ T cells expressing CXCR3 (TNR3+). The receptors here all came from a human donor in good health. Some clones in this sample may be carry-over from other donors' samples.

The chain recombines TRBV20-1 with TRBJ2-1; TCRdb selects TRBD2, and the lack of DNA leaves this call unchecked. The CDR3 contains 16 residues. Germline CDR1 is DFQATT and CDR2 is SNEGSKA (reference sequence). This CDR3 reads CSARDLVSGGYNEQFF.

This chain joins TRBV6-5 and TRBJ2-2. This CDR3 region has 13 residues. Germline-derived CDR1 and CDR2 are MNHEY and SVGAGI. The CDR3 loop is CASSFANTGELFF.

V is TRBV25-1 and J is TRBJ2-1; TCRdb indicates TRBD2, and absent DNA this call remains unverified. Germline V gives CDR1 MGHDK, CDR2 SYGVNS. CDR3 length equals 15 residues. CDR3 in amino acids: CASSEWASGRVERFF. The full variable domain, rest sourced from reference TRBV25-1 and TRBJ2-1, is EADIYQTPRYLVIGTGKKITLECSQTMGHDKMYWYQQDPGMELHLIHYSYGVNSTEKGDLSSESTVSRIRTEHFPLTLESARPSHTSQYLCASSEWASGRVERFFGPGTRLTVL.

The V and J genes are TRBV7-2 and TRBJ2-2; TCRdb picks TRBD2, but there is no DNA to check that call. The CDR3 is 15 amino acids. CDR1 and CDR2 (germline): SGHTA, FQGNSA. The CDR3 protein is CAIERGRVVTGELFF.

V gene TRBV19 combines with J gene TRBJ1-1. Germline values: CDR1 LNHDA, CDR2 SQIVND (reference sequence). The CDR3 length is 12 residues. This chain's CDR3 is CASVTGDTEAFF.

The CDR3 loop reads CASSLADTDTQYF. The V call is TRBV11-3, the J call TRBJ2-3. This CDR3 is 13 amino acids long. The germline V gene has CDR1 SGHNT and CDR2 YENEEA.

The V gene is TRBV28, the J gene TRBJ2-1; the D call of TRBD2 rests on TCRdb alone, since no DNA is present to check it. CDR3 size: 15 residues. Germline values: CDR1 MDHEN, CDR2 SYDVKM. Here the CDR3 reads CASILGLAGGNEQFF.

This chain's CDR3 is CASSLVGAADTQCF. The chain joins TRBV11-2 to TRBJ2-3. There are 14 residues in the CDR3. CDR1 SGHAT and CDR2 FQNNGV come from the germline V gene.

The genes are TRBV7-6 and TRBJ2-7. The CDR3 covers 14 residues. Germline V gene lookup returns CDR1 SGHVS and CDR2 FNYEAQ. The CDR3: CASSLGAMDGEQYF.

This chain connects TRBV7-3 to TRBJ2-5; TCRdb returns TRBD1, unconfirmable since there is no DNA. The CDR3 sequence is 15 residues long. In germline, CDR1 is SGHTA, CDR2 FQGTGA. This CDR3 reads CASSTGGDPGETQYF.

The genes are TRBV6-5 and TRBJ2-7; TCRdb designates TRBD2, a call that cannot be tested without DNA. CDR3 length: 15 amino acids. From germline, CDR1 is MNHEY and CDR2 SVGAGI. CDR3 amino acids: CASSYGTGIAYEQYF.

The chain has TRBV10-1 and TRBJ2-5; the TCRdb call, TRBD1, lacks DNA for checking. This CDR3 spans 15 amino acids. Germline CDR1 WNHNN, CDR2 SYGVQD (reference sequence). The CDR3 here is CASRGPGPGGETQYF.

This chain uses TRBV20-1 with TRBJ2-7; TCRdb's D gene call, TRBD1, goes unchecked for lack of DNA. Germline CDR1 and CDR2: DFQATT and SNEGSKA (reference sequence). The CDR3 spans 15 residues. CDR3 protein: CSASPSSGASYEQYF.

The rearrangement joins TRBV9 to TRBJ2-1; TCRdb calls TRBD1, which cannot be checked without DNA. Germline CDR1 SGDLS, CDR2 YYNGEE. This CDR3 is built from 14 residues. The CDR3 reads CASSTGGAFDEQFF.

V usage is TRBV18 and J usage is TRBJ2-1; without DNA, the TCRdb call of TRBD2 cannot be checked. This CDR3 region has 14 residues. The germline CDR1 and CDR2 sequences are KGHSH and LQKENI. The CDR3 reads CASSSLAGVNEQFF. Combining the CDR3 with reference TRBV18 and TRBJ2-1 gives the whole variable domain NAGVMQNPRHLVRRRGQEARLRCSPMKGHSHVYWYRQLPEEGLKFMVYLQKENIIDESGMPKERFSAEFPKEGPSILRIQQVVRGDSAAYFCASSSLAGVNEQFFGPGTRLTVL.

The rearrangement joins TRBV28 to TRBJ2-4; the TRBD1 assignment by TCRdb is unverifiable without DNA. The CDR3 totals 16 residues. Germline assignment: CDR1 MDHEN and CDR2 SYDVKM. CDR3: CASSPRTGGPKNIQYF.

V and J are TRBV7-7 and TRBJ2-5. Germline lookup yields CDR1 SSHAT and CDR2 FNYEAQ (reference sequence). The CDR3 length is 13 residues. The CDR3 is CASSVDSEETQYF.

The CDR3 reads CASSLGNGPSGANVLTF. V usage is TRBV7-6 and J usage is TRBJ2-6. The V gene's germline CDR1 is SGHVS and CDR2 FNYEAQ. The CDR3 has 17 amino acids.

The chain carries TRBV3-1 and TRBJ2-7; TCRdb's D call of TRBD1 is untestable without DNA. The germline gives CDR1 LGHDT, CDR2 YNNKEL (reference sequence). The CDR3 has 16 residues. The CDR3 sequence: CASSQDLPGASDEQYF.

The J gene is TRBJ1-6, the V gene TRBV7-2; the TRBD1 assignment by TCRdb is unverifiable without DNA. The germline gives CDR1 SGHTA, CDR2 FQGNSA. The length of the CDR3 is 16 residues. CDR3 protein: CASSVTPGDSNSPLHF.

This chain joins TRBV6-6 and TRBJ1-1. The germline CDR1 and CDR2 sequences are MNHNY and SVGAGI (reference sequence). The CDR3 is 16 residues long. CDR3 residues: CASSYEGEIGDTEAFF.

V usage is TRBV7-9 and J usage is TRBJ2-2; TCRdb's D call of TRBD1 is untestable without DNA. CDR1 SEHNR and CDR2 FQNEAQ come from the germline V gene (reference sequence). The CDR3 sequence is 17 residues long. The CDR3 spells CASSLSPGQGYTGELFF.

This chain uses TRBV9 with TRBJ1-1; the D gene TCRdb calls, TRBD1, cannot be checked with no DNA. The CDR3 contains 14 residues. Germline V gene lookup returns CDR1 SGDLS and CDR2 YYNGEE. The CDR3 sequence is CASSGGQGWTEAFF.

The chain recombines TRBV12-3 or TRBV12-4 with TRBJ2-3. The length of the CDR3 is 14 residues. The chain's CDR3 is CASSSTGSTDTQYF.

This chain links TRBV29-1 with TRBJ2-3; TCRdb's assignment of TRBD2 cannot be checked, as there is no DNA. The CDR3 spans 15 residues. CDR1 and CDR2 from the germline V gene are SQVTM and ANQGSEA. This CDR3 reads CSVEGASVIPNTQYF.

This rearrangement joins TRBV4-1 to TRBJ2-5; TCRdb reports TRBD1, a call that lacks DNA to check it against. Germline V gene lookup returns CDR1 MGHRA and CDR2 YSYEKL. CDR3 length: 14 residues. The CDR3 sequence is CASSQSTGEETQYF.

The chain employs TRBV7-7 and TRBJ2-1. The CDR3 is 13 residues long. Per the germline V gene, CDR1 is SSHAT and CDR2 is FNYEAQ (reference sequence). CDR3: CASSLGHYNEQFF.

This sequence joins TRBV7-9 and TRBJ2-5; TCRdb lists TRBD2, though no DNA is available to test this call. The germline V gene has CDR1 SEHNR and CDR2 FQNEAQ (reference sequence). The CDR3 has 16 amino acids. The CDR3 loop is CASSLNVASGQETQYF.

The chain is built from TRBV6-5 and TRBJ2-2; TCRdb's D gene call, TRBD1, goes unchecked for lack of DNA. Germline V gene sequence: CDR1 MNHEY, CDR2 SVGAGI. The CDR3 length is 15 residues. CDR3 in amino acids: CASSYLQGAAGELFF.

The J gene is TRBJ2-1, the V gene TRBV6-5; TCRdb lists TRBD1, though no DNA is available to test this call. CDR3 length: 17 residues. Per the germline V gene, CDR1 is MNHEY and CDR2 is SVGAGI. CDR3 sequence reads: CASSSLAAGEGYNEQFF.

This chain joins TRBV29-1 and TRBJ1-2; with no DNA, the TCRdb D assignment of TRBD1 cannot be verified. Germline values: CDR1 SQVTM, CDR2 ANQGSEA. CDR3 length: 17 amino acids. CDR3 residues: CSVEDPTGSRTNYGYTF.